Below are 15 T cell receptor beta chains sequenced from a single sample in a study of blood T cell repertoires in COVID-19. Method: immunoSEQ multiplex PCR; TCRdb's copy keeps in-frame clones and lacks some. The sample lists 200,000 to 300,000 clones; 86% were seen once. The sequenced sample was peripheral blood. The receptors originated from an elderly man with acute or convalescent COVID-19.

This rearrangement joins TRBV11-2 to TRBJ2-1, with 14 bases matching TRBD2. The CDR3 loop spans 15 amino acids. V shed 1 base and J 7 bases; nucleotides not matched to a gene: 0. Germline CDR1 and CDR2: SGHAT and FQNNGV. DNA of the CDR3: TGTGCCAGCAGCTTAGGGACTAGCGGGAGGAATGAGCAGTTCTTC. Translating it yields CASSLGTSGRNEQFF.

The chain employs TRBV19 and TRBJ1-6; tentatively, D is TRBD1 (6 bases). Trimming left V 1 base short and J 8 bases short, with 12 bases between. CDR1 is LNHDA and CDR2 is SQIVND in the germline V gene (reference sequence). CDR3 length: 15 residues. The CDR3 coding sequence is TGTGCCAGTAGTATAGGAGGGGGGGTCGATTCACCCCTCCACTTT. Translating it yields CASSIGGGVDSPLHF.

The rearrangement joins TRBV16 to TRBJ1-5; no definite D call. Trimming left V 1 base short and J 5 bases short, with 12 bases between. This CDR3 spans 15 amino acids. CDR1 is KGHSY and CDR2 is FQNENV in the germline V gene. The DNA for the CDR3 is TGTGCCAGCAGCCAATGGGCGGGAAGAGATCAGCCCCAGCATTTT. It yields the protein CASSQWAGRDQPQHF.

This clone was counted a few times. The chain employs TRBV6-5 and TRBJ1-2; 8 positions match TRBD1. V dropped 5 bases and J dropped 6; count of bases not matched to a gene: 11. The length of the CDR3 is 15 residues. Germline-derived CDR1 and CDR2 are MNHEY and SVGAGI. The CDR3 DNA sequence: TGTGCCAGCAGTCCATTTGGGACAGGACAGAATGGCTACACCTTC. As protein: CASSPFGTGQNGYTF.

V and J are TRBV5-4 and TRBJ1-3; 8 nucleotides line up with TRBD1. The CDR3 consists of 13 residues. Germline lookup yields CDR1 SGHNT and CDR2 YYREEE (reference sequence). V lost 2 bases, J lost 8 bases, and 3 bases stayed unmatched. The CDR3 coding sequence is TGTGCCAGCAGCTTAACAGGGGGGGACACCATATATTTT. As protein: CASSLTGGDTIYF.

The V gene is TRBV11-3, the J gene TRBJ2-5; 7 nucleotides agree with TRBD2. CDR3 length equals 15 residues. Per germline, CDR1 SGHNT and CDR2 YENEEA. V shed 5 bases, J shed 1 base, and the junction held 7 bases outside the gene matches. CDR3 protein: CASSRSGGVQETQYF. CDR3 DNA: TGTGCCAGCAGCCGCAGTGGGGGGGTCCAAGAGACCCAGTACTTC.

CDR3 coding DNA: TGTGCCAGCAGCCTAAGGGGGCTACGGACCGGGGAGCTGTTTTTT. It specifies CASSLRGLRTGELFF. This chain connects TRBV3-1 (or the pseudogene TRBV3-2) to TRBJ2-2, with 7 nucleotides matching TRBD1. This CDR3 has 15 residues. Germline trimming cut 4 bases from V and 5 bases from J; bases unmatched to any gene: 7. Looked up from germline, CDR1 is LGHDT and CDR2 is YNNKEL (reference sequence).

The rearrangement joins TRBV10-3 to TRBJ2-7; a possible D gene is TRBD2 (7 bases). Germline V CDR1 and CDR2: ENHRY, SYGVKD. The ends were cut back, 4 bases at V and 5 bases at J, with 12 bases in the middle. The CDR3 has 13 residues. The CDR3 DNA follows: TGTGCCATCAGTGTCGCGGGGGCGGACGAGCAGTACTTC. Translation gives CAISVAGADEQYF.

V is TRBV6-5 and J is TRBJ2-2; possible D gene TRBD1, 6 bases. With 6 bases removed from V and 1 base from J, the gap between germline ends came to 9 bases. CDR1 and CDR2 (germline): MNHEY, SVGAGI. The CDR3 extends over 14 amino acids. CDR3 DNA: TGTGCCAGCAGGGAGGACAGGAACACCGGGGAGCTGTTTTTT. Translation gives CASREDRNTGELFF.

The CDR3 DNA sequence: TGCGCCAGCAGCTTGGGTGCAGGTTACGAGCAGTACTTC. This translates into CASSLGAGYEQYF. The chain employs TRBV5-1 and TRBJ2-7; D is unresolved. V lost 0 bases and J 4 bases, leaving 8 bases between the germline ends. Germline V gene lookup returns CDR1 SGHRS and CDR2 YFSETQ. The CDR3 is 13 residues long.

This clone was seen only a few times. The gene calls are TRBV5-1 and TRBJ2-7; a weak D match, TRBD2 (7 bases). The V and J ends lost 0 bases and 0 bases respectively, with 10 bases between them. CDR1 is SGHRS, CDR2 YFSETQ, per germline. The CDR3 has 15 amino acids. CDR3 in amino acids: CASSLEGGGSYEQYF. The CDR3 DNA reads as TGCGCCAGCAGCTTGGAGGGAGGGGGCTCCTACGAGCAGTACTTC. The full variable domain, rest sourced from reference TRBV5-1 and TRBJ2-7, is KAGVTQTPRYLIKTRGQQVTLSCSPISGHRSVSWYQQTPGQGLQFLFEYFSETQRNKGNFPGRFSGRQFSNSRSEMNVSTLELGDSALYLCASSLEGGGSYEQYFGPGTRLTVT.

The chain employs TRBV9 and TRBJ2-3, with TRBD2 matching over 7 bases. The CDR3 totals 16 residues. Germline-derived CDR1 and CDR2 are SGDLS and YYNGEE. V gave up 4 bases and J gave up 1 base; unmatched junction bases: 9. CDR3 coding DNA: TGTGCCAGCAGCCCCGGTAGCGGGTCTGGCACAGATACGCAGTATTTT. This codes for CASSPGSGSGTDTQYF.

Only one count was recorded for this clone. The chain couples TRBV2 to TRBJ1-1; D is unresolved. The length of the CDR3 is 13 residues. V dropped 2 bases and J dropped 2 bases, with 6 bases sitting between them. Germline assignment: CDR1 SNHLY and CDR2 FYNNEI. Here the CDR3 DNA reads TGTGCCAGCAGTGAATCCGGTAACACTGAAGCTTTCTTT. Its translation is CASSESGNTEAFF.

The CDR3 reads CASSSGGETGELFF. Written as DNA, the CDR3 is TGTGCCAGCAGCTCGGGGGGGGAAACCGGGGAGCTGTTTTTT. The chain employs TRBV5-4 and TRBJ2-2; 8 bases agree with TRBD2. With V trimmed by 3 bases and J by 5 bases, 3 bases remained unmatched. CDR1 and CDR2 (germline): SGHNT, YYREEE (reference sequence). The CDR3 totals 14 residues. The variable domain in full, completed from reference TRBV5-4 and TRBJ2-2, reads ETGVTQSPTHLIKTRGQQVTLRCSSQSGHNTVSWYQQALGQGPQFIFQYYREEENGRGNFPPRFSGLQFPNYSSELNVNALELDDSALYLCASSSGGETGELFFGEGSRLTVL.

The chain employs TRBV25-1 and TRBJ2-1; 9 nucleotides agree with TRBD2. V lost 2 bases and J lost 9; bases outside the gene matches: 8. The CDR3 is made up of 15 amino acids. The germline V gene has CDR1 MGHDK and CDR2 SYGVNS. This CDR3 is CASSEAGGPWIEQFF. DNA for the CDR3: TGTGCCAGCAGTGAAGCGGGAGGGCCTTGGATTGAGCAGTTCTTC.